This T cell receptor beta chain was recorded in a study of CD8 T cells in Susac syndrome. This clonotype has more than one count but fewer than ten. Random hexamers were used to reverse transcribe the RNA input (about 0.5 to 1 ug). TCRdb passed the immunoSEQ multiplex PCR reads through MiXCR, listing each CDR3 protein once. The table lists about 300,000 distinct CDR3 sequences, 75% to 90% of them singletons. The CDR3 is 13 amino acids. The trim removed 4 bases at V and 6 bases at J, leaving 3 bases unmatched. The germline V gene has CDR1 KGHSH and CDR2 LQKENI. This receptor was identified in a human donor with multiple sclerosis. The sample was CD8+ T cells from PBMCs. The chain carries TRBV18 and TRBJ2-1, with TRBD1 identical over 7 bases. CDR3 sequence (DNA): TGTGCCAGCTCACTCACAGGGGCCAATGAGCAGTTCTTC. Its protein product is CASSLTGANEQFF. The whole variable domain, remainder taken from reference TRBV18 and TRBJ2-1, is NAGVMQNPRHLVRRRGQEARLRCSPMKGHSHVYWYRQLPEEGLKFMVYLQKENIIDESGMPKERFSAEFPKEGPSILRIQQVVRGDSAAYFCASSLTGANEQFFGPGTRLTVL.